This T cell receptor beta chain was sequenced for a study of blood T cells in healthy people across ages (dated by TCRdb to about 2015). At the level of the whole study: In model experiments, template switching captured about one uniquely barcoded TCR beta cDNA molecule for every two T cells. Age-related changes in TCR beta repertoire diversity were measured in the study by deep sequencing normalized with unique cDNA molecular identifiers. The donors were divided into four age groups: young (average around 16 years), middle-aged (about 40), aged (under 70) and long-lived (about 90). Donors of different ages were randomly distributed across sequencing lanes to avoid experimental bias. Two additional independent replicas of 1 million unique cDNA reads from the same blood draw were analyzed for two donors (one aged 18 to 29 and one aged 80 or older).

Library method: 5' RACE. The instrument given in TCRdb is Illumina HiSeq 2500. A second PCR of 7 to 11 cycles was performed with a sample-barcoded 5' primer and a J-beta primer mix. Each TCR beta cDNA molecule received a unique molecular identifier from a template-switch 5' adaptor carrying 12 random nucleotides. At least 2.5 million CDR3-containing paired-end reads were obtained from each sample. All of the RNA was converted into first-strand cDNA using the Mint cDNA synthesis kit, with a TRBC-specific oligonucleotide serving as the primer. All cDNA was treated with uracil-DNA glycosylase and then went through a first 18-cycle PCR with the universal primers M1SS and BC2_uni_R. In the source study's methods: Normalization of each sample was performed by random selection of 1 million high-quality reads, each carrying a distinct molecular identifier. Reads with shared molecular identifiers were discarded instead of being binned into consensus sequences. MiTCR, run with a Q25 quality threshold and the strictest error-elimination algorithm, handled CDR3 identification, clonotype clustering and error correction. A nonparametric unseen species model using Euler transformation provided a lower-bound estimate of total TCR beta diversity. TCRdb reran the public reads through fastp at Q25 and MiXCR, keeping productive beta chains. Rows are combined by CDR3 protein, so each entry shows the most common genes and DNA. TCRdb, not the authors, supplied the V and J calls. The sample includes almost 1 million distinct CDR3 sequences, with around 54% observed a single time. The ten largest account for about a fifth of the sample.

To note about this clonotype: Its antigen target is currently unknown. Per-nucleotide qualities are absent, and no much larger clonotype sits a single base away.

Donors were 30 to 45 systemically healthy Caucasian individuals from Russia aged roughly 6 to 90 years. Each donor gave ten milliliters of peripheral blood, collected into EDTA-treated Vacutainer tubes. Ficoll-Paque density-gradient centrifugation was used to isolate PBMCs, with at least 7 million obtained per sample. Total RNA, at least 5 micrograms per sample, was extracted from PBMCs with Trizol reagent. Naive CD45RAhigh/CD27high T cell percentages were measured by flow cytometry on a PBMC aliquot from every donor. Spanning cysteine to phenylalanine, the CDR3 consists of 14 amino acids. The retained sequence is limited to the CDR3, 42 bases, with the frame set at the first base. CDR1 MNHNS and CDR2 SASEGT are derived from the germline V gene. At the junction V is shortened by 6 bases and J by 6 bases; bases outside the gene matches: 9. The research as a whole found: The percentage of naive T cells measured by flow cytometry correlated strongly with observed TCR beta diversity. Because profiling used bulk unsorted PBMCs, naive and antigen-experienced compartments could not be compared conclusively. Estimates of total diversity based on one million sequenced T cells were considered lower bounds and underestimates. Donor CMV infection status was unknown, potentially confounding age-related changes in expanded clonotypes. Compared with the aged group, more naive CD4+ T cells, fewer expanded clones and increased TCR diversity were shown by the long-lived group, suggesting age selection. Observed TCR beta diversity per million T cells fell roughly linearly with age, and a significant reduction was already apparent by age around 44.

Source material: blood. The sequence derives from a woman aged 55-70 years in good health. This chain joins TRBV6-1 to TRBJ1-1; the junction holds 8 bases that match TRBD1. The CDR3 protein is CASRVGQGASEAFF. The nucleotide sequence reads TGTGCCAGCAGGGTTGGTCAGGGGGCCTCTGAAGCTTTCTTT.